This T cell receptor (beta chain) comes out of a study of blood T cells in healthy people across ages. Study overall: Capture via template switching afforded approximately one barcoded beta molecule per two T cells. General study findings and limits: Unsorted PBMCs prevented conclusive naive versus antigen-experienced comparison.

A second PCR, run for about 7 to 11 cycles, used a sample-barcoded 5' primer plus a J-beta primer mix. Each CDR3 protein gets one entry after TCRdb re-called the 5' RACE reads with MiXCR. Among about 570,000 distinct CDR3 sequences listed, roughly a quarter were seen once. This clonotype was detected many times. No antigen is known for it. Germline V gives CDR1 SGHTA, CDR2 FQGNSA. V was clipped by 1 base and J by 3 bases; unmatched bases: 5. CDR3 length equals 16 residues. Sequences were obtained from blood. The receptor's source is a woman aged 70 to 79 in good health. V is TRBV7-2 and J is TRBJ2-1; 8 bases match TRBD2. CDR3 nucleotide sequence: TGTGCCAGCAGCTTAGGATGGCGGGGGGACTACAATGAGCAGTTCTTC. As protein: CASSLGWRGDYNEQFF.